This T cell receptor (beta chain) derives from a study of Ad26.COV2.S vaccination and SARS-CoV-2 variants. Profiled with immunoSEQ multiplex PCR; TCRdb holds only in-frame clones, not every one. The repertoire holds about 400,000 clones, roughly 90% seen once, with 1.5% to 2% in the top ten. The treatment denotes: around 19 received Ad26.COV2.S at low or high dose, single or two shots; about five received placebo; per-sample allocation not given. Repertoires come from day 63 after the first vaccine or placebo injection. Donation came from an adult in Boston who was aged 18-55 years. This specimen was peripheral blood, taken in a trial of Ad26.COV2.S vaccine versus placebo. This TCR came from a person aged 18-65 years who received the Ad26.COV2.S COVID-19 vaccine or a placebo.

The CDR3 loop is CASSFEDYEQYF. The CDR3, as DNA: TGTGCCAGCAGCTTTGAGGACTACGAGCAGTACTTC. This chain uses TRBV7-9 with TRBJ2-7, with D hard to call. V shed 3 bases and J shed 3 bases, with 6 bases lying between them. Per the germline V gene, CDR1 is SEHNR and CDR2 is FQNEAQ (reference sequence). The CDR3 length is 12 residues.